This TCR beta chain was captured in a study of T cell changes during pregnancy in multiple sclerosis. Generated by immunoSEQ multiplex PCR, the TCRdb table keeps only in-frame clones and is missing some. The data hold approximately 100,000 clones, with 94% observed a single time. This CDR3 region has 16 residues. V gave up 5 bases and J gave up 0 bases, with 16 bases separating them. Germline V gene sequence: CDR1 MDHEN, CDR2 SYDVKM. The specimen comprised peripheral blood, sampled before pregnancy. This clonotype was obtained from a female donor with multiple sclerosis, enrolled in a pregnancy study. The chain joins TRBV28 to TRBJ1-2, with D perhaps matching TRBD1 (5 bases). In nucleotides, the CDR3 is TGTGCCAGCAGTCGTAATGGGCGGGGGGCTAACTATGGCTACACCTTC. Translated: CASSRNGRGANYGYTF.